One and the same sample provided the 26 T cell receptor beta chains below, sequenced in a study of cytomegalovirus exposure and HLA in healthy donors. PCR was performed using 60 Vbeta and 13 Jbeta primers. This table comes from immunoSEQ multiplex PCR, and its TCRdb copy is limited to in-frame clones, with some not included. The sample includes some 200,000 clones, approximately 11% seen only once; the top ten take roughly 7.7%. Material for sequencing was PBMCs. These receptors were taken from a man in his fifties or sixties in good health and CMV-seropositive.

V gene TRBV10-2 combines with J gene TRBJ1-4; 8 positions agree with TRBD1. Germline-derived CDR1 and CDR2 are WSHSY and SAAADI. V shed 7 bases, J shed 7 bases, and the junction held 8 bases outside the gene matches. The CDR3 loop spans 14 amino acids. CDR3 sequence (DNA): TGCGCCAGCAAGACGGACAGGGATGGTGAAAAACTGTTTTTT. Translated: CASKTDRDGEKLFF.

The chain recombines TRBV5-4 with TRBJ2-7; D not resolved. The length of the CDR3 is 12 residues. Trimming left V 1 base short and J 6 bases short, with 8 bases between. Per germline, CDR1 SGHNT and CDR2 YYREEE (reference sequence). CDR3 bases: TGTGCCAGCAGCTTGCTGCGCGGCGAGCAGTACGTC. Its translation is CASSLLRGEQYV.

This clone appeared a few times. DNA for the CDR3: TGCAGCGTTTATAGCAGGGACACTGAAGCTTTCTTT. It translates to CSVYSRDTEAFF. This chain links TRBV29-1 with TRBJ1-1; D might be TRBD1 (5 bases). V gave up 5 bases and J gave up 3 bases, with 10 bases separating them. This CDR3 comprises 12 residues. Germline assignment: CDR1 SQVTM and CDR2 ANQGSEA.

V usage is TRBV6-1 and J usage is TRBJ2-5; 7 bases fit TRBD1. The length of the CDR3 is 16 residues. Germline CDR1 reads MNHNS; CDR2 reads SASEGT. J gave up 2 bases and V 2 bases, and 8 bases lay outside the gene matches. CDR3 sequence: CASSEFGVRGQETQYF. CDR3 nucleotides: TGTGCCAGCAGTGAATTCGGAGTCAGGGGGCAAGAGACCCAGTACTTC.

CDR3 nucleotide sequence: TGCGCCAGCAGCTCCCAGGGGGTCAGGGCCAAAAACATTCAGTACTTC. Translating it yields CASSSQGVRAKNIQYF. J is TRBJ2-4 and V is TRBV5-1, with 7 bases lining up with TRBD1. Germline V gives CDR1 SGHRS, CDR2 YFSETQ. V shed 3 bases and J 1 base; nucleotides not matched to a gene: 7. The CDR3 is 16 amino acids. Filled out from reference TRBV5-1 and TRBJ2-4, the complete variable domain reads KAGVTQTPRYLIKTRGQQVTLSCSPISGHRSVSWYQQTPGQGLQFLFEYFSETQRNKGNFPGRFSGRQFSNSRSEMNVSTLELGDSALYLCASSSQGVRAKNIQYFGAGTRLSVL.

The chain couples TRBV6-1 to TRBJ1-2; a possible D gene is TRBD1 (6 bases). The V end was cut by 1 base, the J end by 8 bases, with 11 bases between. In germline, CDR1 is MNHNS, CDR2 SASEGT. This CDR3 is 13 amino acids long. The CDR3 is CASSEGNREGYTF. The DNA for the CDR3 is TGTGCCAGCAGTGAAGGAAACAGGGAAGGCTACACCTTC.

This chain links TRBV18 with TRBJ1-1; 7 nucleotides align to TRBD1. The germline gives CDR1 KGHSH, CDR2 LQKENI. Germline trimming cut 2 bases from V and 1 base from J; bases unmatched to any gene: 7. CDR3 size: 16 residues. In nucleotides, the CDR3 is TGTGCCAGCTCACCAGTCACAGCAGGGGGGAACACTGAAGCTTTCTTT. Amino acid sequence: CASSPVTAGGNTEAFF.

This sequence joins TRBV7-9 and TRBJ2-1; 8 bases are shared with TRBD2. The germline gives CDR1 SEHNR, CDR2 FQNEAQ (reference sequence). With V trimmed by 3 bases and J by 6 bases, 7 bases remained unmatched. This CDR3 comprises 15 residues. CDR3 sequence reads: CASSFTAGAFNEQFF. CDR3 nucleotide sequence: TGTGCCAGCAGCTTCACAGCGGGGGCCTTCAATGAGCAGTTCTTC. Combining the CDR3 with reference TRBV7-9 and TRBJ2-1 gives the whole variable domain DTGVSQNPRHKITKRGQNVTFRCDPISEHNRLYWYRQTLGQGPEFLTYFQNEAQLEKSRLLSDRFSAERPKGSFSTLEIQRTEQGDSAMYLCASSFTAGAFNEQFFGPGTRLTVL.

This chain connects TRBV19 to TRBJ1-2, with TRBD1 matching 7 bases. Germline V CDR1 and CDR2: LNHDA, SQIVND (reference sequence). V lost 4 bases and J lost 4; bases outside the gene matches: 6. There are 14 residues in the CDR3. The CDR3 is CASSTQGEGYGYTF. The CDR3, as DNA: TGTGCCAGTAGTACCCAGGGGGAAGGCTATGGCTACACCTTC.

The chain has TRBV28 and TRBJ1-1; tentatively, D is TRBD1 (5 bases). The CDR3 length is 15 residues. Looked up from germline, CDR1 is MDHEN and CDR2 is SYDVKM. V was pared by 5 bases and J by 12 bases, with 25 bases between. The CDR3 DNA sequence: TGTGCCAGCAGTACTCTTGGGGCGCTGTTTCATGGACCTTTCTTT. It encodes CASSTLGALFHGPFF.

This clone was detected only once. This chain links TRBV11-3 with TRBJ2-7; D is perhaps TRBD1 (9 bases). V dropped 4 bases and J dropped 7 bases, with 20 bases sitting between them. The CDR3 extends over 15 amino acids. The germline V gene has CDR1 SGHNT and CDR2 YENEEA. The CDR3 region is CASSSGGDRAEEQYF. CDR3 bases: TGTGCCAGCAGCTCCGGGGGGGACAGGGCTGAGGAGCAGTACTTC.

V is TRBV6-6 and J is TRBJ2-7; the match to TRBD1 covers 9 bases. The germline V gene has CDR1 MNHNY and CDR2 SVGAGI (reference sequence). The J segment lost 0 bases and the V segment lost 0 bases, leaving 0 bases of the junction unmatched. The CDR3 runs to 15 residues. The CDR3 sequence: CASSYSGQGSYEQYF. The DNA of the CDR3 is TGTGCCAGCAGTTACTCGGGACAGGGCTCCTACGAGCAGTACTTC.

This clone was counted only a few times. V usage is TRBV5-1 and J usage is TRBJ1-2, with 7 bases lining up with TRBD1. Trimming removed 4 bases from V and 1 base from J; junction bases left unmatched: 4. The CDR3 spans 14 residues. The germline gives CDR1 SGHRS, CDR2 YFSETQ. The CDR3 nucleotides are TGCGCCAGCAGCCGGGACAGCCTTAACTATGGCTACACCTTC. This translates into CASSRDSLNYGYTF.

This clone was counted a few times. The sample holds other DNA sequences that translate to the same CDR3. The chain uses TRBV7-6 and TRBJ2-1, with 11 nucleotides matching TRBD2. The germline CDR1 and CDR2 sequences are SGHVS and FNYEAQ. The trim removed 1 base at V and 9 bases at J, leaving 5 bases unmatched. The length of the CDR3 is 15 residues. CDR3 residues: CASSLGSGGAGEQFF. The DNA for the CDR3 is TGTGCCAGCAGCTTAGGTAGCGGGGGGGCCGGTGAGCAGTTCTTC.

This sequence joins TRBV13 and TRBJ2-3; D gene ambiguous. The CDR3 totals 16 residues. Trimming pared 1 base from V and 0 bases from J, leaving 11 bases between. The germline CDR1 and CDR2 sequences are PRHDT and FYEKMQ (reference sequence). As DNA, the CDR3 is TGTGCCAGCAGCTTAGAGGAGTCCTATAGCACAGATACGCAGTATTTT. Its protein product is CASSLEESYSTDTQYF. Variable domain in full (rest from reference TRBV13 and TRBJ2-3): AAGVIQSPRHLIKEKRETATLKCYPIPRHDTVYWYQQGPGQDPQFLISFYEKMQSDKGSIPDRFSAQQFSDYHSELNMSSLELGDSALYFCASSLEESYSTDTQYFGPGTRLTVL.

DNA for the CDR3: TGTGCCAGCAGCTCGTCAGGGGGTCCCTACAATGAGCAGTTCTTC. Its translation is CASSSSGGPYNEQFF. The chain uses TRBV5-6 and TRBJ2-1; 7 bases agree with TRBD1. CDR3 length equals 15 residues. The V and J ends lost 3 bases and 2 bases, in that order; junction bases with no gene match: 5. Germline V lookup: CDR1 SGHDT, CDR2 YYEEEE.

This clone was observed a handful of times. The genes are TRBV6-5 and TRBJ1-1; TRBD1 matches at 8 bases. The CDR3 runs 14 residues. CDR1 and CDR2 (germline): MNHEY, SVGAGI. Unmatched junction bases numbered 6, after V lost 2 bases and J lost 7 bases. The chain's CDR3 is CASSYLRGQGEAFF. The CDR3, as DNA: TGTGCCAGCAGTTACCTCAGGGGGCAGGGTGAAGCTTTCTTT.

This clone was observed a handful of times. J is TRBJ1-2 and V is TRBV6-5; weak D call: TRBD1 (6 bases). Trimming stripped 2 bases from V and 8 bases from J, with 15 bases between. CDR1 and CDR2 (germline): MNHEY, SVGAGI. The CDR3 extends over 14 amino acids. CDR3 DNA sequence: TGTGCCAGCAGTTACGGGACACTTCTGGGAGGCTACACCTTC. Protein sequence: CASSYGTLLGGYTF.

In this sample, this clone turned up a few times. The chain uses TRBV11-2 and TRBJ1-3; 7 nucleotides match TRBD1. The germline V gene has CDR1 SGHAT and CDR2 FQNNGV. V dropped 4 bases and J dropped 0; count of bases not matched to a gene: 6. The CDR3 totals 16 residues. CDR3 region: CASSSGDSYSGNTIYF. In DNA form, the CDR3 reads TGTGCCAGCAGCTCAGGGGACAGCTACTCTGGAAACACCATATATTTT.

This clone was recorded a few times. The chain joins TRBV27 to TRBJ2-3, with a weak D call TRBD1 (6 bases). V lost 4 bases and J 7 bases, leaving 15 bases between the germline ends. CDR1 and CDR2 from the germline V gene are MNHEY and SMNVEV (reference sequence). CDR3 length equals 14 residues. CDR3 residues: CASSSVDSRNTQYF. The CDR3, as DNA: TGTGCCAGCAGTTCAGTGGACAGCAGGAATACGCAGTATTTT.

This clone was counted between two and nine times. The gene calls are TRBV6-6 and TRBJ2-3; 10 bases line up with TRBD2. This CDR3 has 15 amino acids. The germline V gene encodes CDR1 MNHNY and CDR2 SVGAGI (reference sequence). V trimming: 4 bases; J trimming: 4 bases; junction bases outside the gene matches: 5. Written as DNA, the CDR3 is TGTGCCAGCAGTTTAAGCGGGGGGGCGCCAGATACGCAGTATTTT. Encoded protein: CASSLSGGAPDTQYF.

The chain employs TRBV6-5 and TRBJ2-3; maybe TRBD2 (6 bases). Trimming took 10 bases from V and 1 from J, leaving 18 bases between them. Germline loops: CDR1 MNHEY, CDR2 SVGAGI. The CDR3 is 15 amino acids. The chain's CDR3 is CATTIFSGGTDTQYF. DNA of the CDR3: TGTGCCACGACAATCTTTAGCGGCGGCACAGATACGCAGTATTTT.

CDR3 amino acids: CASKRGGSYGYTF. The CDR3, as DNA: TGTGCCAGCAAACGGGGCGGGAGCTATGGCTACACCTTC. J is TRBJ1-2 and V is TRBV6-5; D is possibly TRBD1 (5 bases). CDR3 length equals 13 residues. Deletions cut 7 bases from V and 4 bases from J, with 13 bases between. Germline V gene data show CDR1 as MNHEY and CDR2 as SVGAGI.

This clone was detected only a few times. The rearrangement joins TRBV18 to TRBJ1-2; 10 bases fit TRBD1. Trimming took 4 bases from V and 10 from J; bases not matched to a gene: 9. The CDR3 contains 14 residues. Per germline, CDR1 KGHSH and CDR2 LQKENI. In DNA form, the CDR3 reads TGTGCCAGCTCACGCGACAGGGGGCCGGAGTTCTACACCTTC. Its protein is CASSRDRGPEFYTF. Combining the CDR3 with reference TRBV18 and TRBJ1-2 gives the whole variable domain NAGVMQNPRHLVRRRGQEARLRCSPMKGHSHVYWYRQLPEEGLKFMVYLQKENIIDESGMPKERFSAEFPKEGPSILRIQQVVRGDSAAYFCASSRDRGPEFYTFGSGTRLTVV.

V and J are TRBV7-9 and TRBJ2-5, with a weak D call TRBD1 (7 bases). The tail of the sequence fits TRBJ2-7 better, so the J call may be wrong. CDR3 length: 15 amino acids. CDR1 is SEHNR and CDR2 is FQNEAQ in the germline V gene (reference sequence). CDR3 protein: CASSLGQGGVYEQYF. CDR3 nucleotide sequence: TGTGCCAGCAGCTTAGGGCAGGGGGGAGTCTACGAGCAGTACTTC.

In this sample, this clone turned up a few times. J is TRBJ2-2 and V is TRBV11-3; TRBD1 matches at 7 bases. The CDR3 covers 14 residues. The germline V gene has CDR1 SGHNT and CDR2 YENEEA. V was pared by 5 bases and J by 8 bases, with 8 bases of the junction left unmatched. The CDR3 reads CASSPDRAKGELFF. The CDR3 DNA reads TGTGCCAGCAGCCCAGACAGGGCTAAAGGGGAGCTGTTTTTT.